A single sample gave rise to the 6 T cell receptor beta chains below, sequenced in a study of cytotoxic CD8 clonotypes in ibrutinib-treated CLL. The data were produced by immunoSEQ multiplex PCR, yet TCRdb's version contains in-frame clones alone and is incomplete. This table holds 270,000 or so clones, around 69% found once. Sequencing used PBMCs, obtained at disease progression, from a patient treated with ibrutinib. The receptors shown here come from a human donor with chronic lymphocytic leukemia.

The rearrangement uses TRBV15 and TRBJ1-4; 7 positions match TRBD1. Losses at the gene ends were 0 bases for V and 8 bases for J; bases not matched to a gene: 15. Germline V gives CDR1 LNHNV, CDR2 YYDKDF (reference sequence). The CDR3 loop spans 18 amino acids. CDR3 DNA: TGTGCCACCAGCAGAGATGCTTATATGTCAGGGGGTATGGAAAAACTGTTTTTT. Translating gives CATSRDAYMSGGMEKLFF. The whole variable domain, remainder taken from reference TRBV15 and TRBJ1-4, is DAMVIQNPRYQVTQFGKPVTLSCSQTLNHNVMYWYQQKSSQAPKLLFHYYDKDFNNEADTPDNFQSRRPNTSFCFLDIRSPGLGDTAMYLCATSRDAYMSGGMEKLFFGSGTQLSVL.

This clone was counted only a few times. The gene calls are TRBV29-1 and TRBJ2-7; no clear D. The V gene's germline CDR1 is SQVTM and CDR2 ANQGSEA. Trimming took off 6 bases at V and 2 bases at J, with 14 bases between the two ends. This CDR3 has 13 amino acids. The CDR3 sequence is CSVELRHTYEQYF. The CDR3 coding sequence is TGCAGCGTCGAGCTTCGGCACACCTACGAGCAGTACTTC.

Only one count was recorded for this clone. J is TRBJ1-1 and V is TRBV4-1, with a tentative D call TRBD1 (5 bases). This CDR3 is built from 15 residues. Germline lookup yields CDR1 MGHRA and CDR2 YSYEKL. V was pared by 1 base and J by 4 bases, with 13 bases between. CDR3 DNA: TGCGCCAGCAGCCAAGTCCCGGGTGGGGGCACTGAAGCTTTCTTT. Translating it yields CASSQVPGGGTEAFF.

In this sample, this clone turned up once. The chain joins TRBV10-2 to TRBJ1-1; D not certain. The V gene's germline CDR1 is WSHSY and CDR2 SAAADI. V lost 3 bases to trimming and J lost 2 bases, with 7 bases between them. This CDR3 comprises 13 residues. The CDR3 nucleotides read TGCGCCAGCAGTGATTGGGGAAACACTGAAGCTTTCTTT. Translated: CASSDWGNTEAFF.

The gene calls are TRBV7-3 and TRBJ1-1; D unclear. V was clipped by 7 bases and J by 10 bases, with 10 bases between them. CDR3 size: 10 residues. The germline V gene encodes CDR1 SGHTA and CDR2 FQGTGA. CDR3 sequence (DNA): TGTGCCAGCATGCGTGATGGAGCTTTCTTT. It codes for CASMRDGAFF.

The chain recombines TRBV13 with TRBJ2-7, with TRBD1 matching 9 bases. The ends lost 5 bases at V and 4 bases at J; junction bases unmatched: 9. The germline CDR1 and CDR2 sequences are PRHDT and FYEKMQ (reference sequence). This CDR3 spans 15 amino acids. The CDR3 loop is CASSLRTGVVYEQYF. Here the CDR3 DNA reads TGTGCCAGCAGCCTCCGGACAGGGGTCGTTTACGAGCAGTACTTC.